The next 13 T cell receptor beta chains were all read from a single sample in a study of blood T cell repertoires in COVID-19. TCRdb's copy holds only in-frame clones and misses some; the assay was immunoSEQ multiplex PCR. This sample has some 130,000 clones, with 84% found just once. The sequenced material came from peripheral blood. The receptors originated from a human donor in a cohort sampled during active COVID-19.

The chain recombines TRBV7-8 with TRBJ1-4; D is ambiguous. This CDR3 region has 16 residues. Germline lookup yields CDR1 SGHVS and CDR2 FQNEAQ. V was cut by 4 bases and J by 8 bases, with 20 bases left in between. Here the CDR3 reads CASSSKLGRTEEKLFF. CDR3 in DNA: TGTGCCAGCAGCTCCAAGCTAGGGAGAACTGAGGAAAAACTGTTTTTT. The full variable domain, in which reference TRBV7-8 and TRBJ1-4 provide the parts outside the CDR3, is GAGVSQSPRYKVAKRGQDVALRCDPISGHVSLFWYQQALGQGPEFLTYFQNEAQLDKSGLPSDRFFAERPEGSVSTLKIQRTQQEDSAVYLCASSSKLGRTEEKLFFGSGTQLSVL.

The chain combines TRBV5-4 with TRBJ1-2; 7 nucleotides line up with TRBD1. This CDR3 has 15 amino acids. With 0 bases clipped from V and 8 bases from J, the junction kept 10 bases outside the gene matches. Per the germline V gene, CDR1 is SGHNT and CDR2 is YYREEE (reference sequence). CDR3 residues: CASSLGEQGYRGYTF. The CDR3 coding sequence is TGTGCCAGCAGCTTGGGGGAACAGGGGTATCGAGGCTACACCTTC.

The chain joins TRBV27 to TRBJ2-7; D call uncertain. Germline V gene data show CDR1 as MNHEY and CDR2 as SMNVEV (reference sequence). Trimming left V 5 bases short and J 3 bases short, with 11 bases between. The CDR3 is 13 residues long. The CDR3 protein is CASSPRRGYEQYF. CDR3 bases: TGTGCCAGCAGTCCTCGACGCGGCTACGAGCAGTACTTC.

This clone appeared a few times. The genes are TRBV9 and TRBJ1-2; 9 nucleotides align to TRBD1. The CDR3 runs to 13 residues. V shed 6 bases and J 8 bases; nucleotides not matched to a gene: 8. CDR1 SGDLS and CDR2 YYNGEE come from the germline V gene. The CDR3 sequence is CASTEEGTGGYTF. CDR3 in DNA: TGTGCCAGCACCGAGGAGGGGACAGGGGGCTACACCTTC.

This rearrangement joins TRBV2 to TRBJ1-1; tentative D call: TRBD1 (6 bases). The CDR3 consists of 12 residues. CDR1 SNHLY and CDR2 FYNNEI come from the germline V gene. V dropped 6 bases and J dropped 7 bases, with 12 bases sitting between them. CDR3 sequence (DNA): TGTGCCAGCAGGCCCGACAGGTTTGAAGCTTTCTTT. Translating gives CASRPDRFEAFF.

V is TRBV24-1 and J is TRBJ1-2, with 9 bases lining up with TRBD1. V dropped 4 bases and J dropped 9; count of bases not matched to a gene: 8. CDR3 length: 14 residues. The germline V gene has CDR1 KGHDR and CDR2 SFDVKD. DNA for the CDR3: TGTGCCACCAGTGAACACGGGACAGGGAACAGCTACACCTTC. Residues: CATSEHGTGNSYTF.

The genes are TRBV27 and TRBJ2-2, with 8 bases that match TRBD2. V was pared by 3 bases and J by 3 bases, with 6 bases of the junction left unmatched. Germline CDR1 is MNHEY and CDR2 is SMNVEV (reference sequence). The CDR3 length is 16 residues. For the CDR3, the DNA is TGTGCCAGCAGTTTCACACTAGCGGAGTACACCGGGGAGCTGTTTTTT. This encodes CASSFTLAEYTGELFF.

The chain uses TRBV7-7 and TRBJ1-2, with TRBD1 matching 7 bases. CDR1 and CDR2 from the germline V gene are SSHAT and FNYEAQ (reference sequence). Trimming cost V 5 bases and J 7 bases; bases outside gene matches: 16. This CDR3 region has 16 residues. In DNA form, the CDR3 reads TGTGCCAGCAGCCGCCCGCTAGGACAGGATCCTAGTGGCTACACCTTC. It specifies CASSRPLGQDPSGYTF.

The V gene is TRBV5-1, the J gene TRBJ2-6; 8 bases line up with TRBD1. The germline V gene has CDR1 SGHRS and CDR2 YFSETQ. The CDR3 consists of 17 residues. Losses at the gene ends were 0 bases for V and 6 bases for J; bases not matched to a gene: 8. The CDR3 sequence is CASSLGTGRPSANVLTF. Here the CDR3 DNA reads TGCGCCAGCAGCTTGGGGACAGGGCGACCCTCGGCCAACGTCCTGACTTTC.

This CDR3 reads CASSLGDRGSRQPQHF. Here the CDR3 DNA reads TGTGCCAGCAGCTTAGGGGACAGGGGATCCCGTCAGCCCCAGCATTTT. The chain links TRBV7-9 to TRBJ1-5; 10 bases map to TRBD1. The CDR3 runs to 16 residues. After removal of 1 base from V and 6 bases from J, the junction contained 6 bases not matched to a gene. Germline V gives CDR1 SEHNR, CDR2 FQNEAQ (reference sequence).

This chain joins TRBV3-1 (or the pseudogene TRBV3-2) and TRBJ1-2; unclear D gene. The V end was cut by 2 bases, the J end by 4 bases, with 8 bases between. The germline gives CDR1 LGHDT, CDR2 YNNKEL (reference sequence). This CDR3 spans 13 amino acids. The CDR3 sequence: CASSQPGIYGYTF. CDR3 DNA: TGTGCCAGCAGCCAACCGGGTATCTATGGCTACACCTTC.

The chain uses TRBV9 and TRBJ1-2; D may be TRBD1 (6 bases). The CDR3 is made up of 14 amino acids. Germline CDR1 reads SGDLS; CDR2 reads YYNGEE. V shed 4 bases and J shed 4 bases, with 14 bases lying between them. The CDR3 DNA sequence: TGTGCCAGCAGCTCCCAGACAGGACGCTATGGCTACACCTTC. Residues: CASSSQTGRYGYTF.

This rearrangement joins TRBV9 to TRBJ2-3; 8 bases fit TRBD2. This CDR3 contains 16 residues. Germline V gene data show CDR1 as SGDLS and CDR2 as YYNGEE. J lost 3 bases, V lost 4 bases, and 10 bases had no gene match. The CDR3: CASSPVVGGGTDTQYF. The CDR3 coding sequence is TGTGCCAGCAGCCCCGTGGTCGGGGGGGGAACAGATACGCAGTATTTT.